The source of this T cell receptor beta chain is a study of CD8+ T cells in alopecia areata (dated by TCRdb to the late 2010s). Broadly, across the study: Treated patients were enrolled in an open-label pilot trial of oral tofacitinib at 5 to 10 mg twice daily for moderate-to-severe alopecia areata. Disease severity in treated patients was measured with the SALT score, which quantifies the percentage of affected scalp surface area. Tofacitinib-treated patients had biopsies at baseline and at 4 and 24 weeks of treatment, with a later scalp biopsy in several patients. RNA came from the PAXgene miRNA kit for fixed scalp, the miRNeasy kit for PBMCs, and the RNeasy kit for mouse skin. TCRbeta CDR3 regions were amplified by immunoSEQ multiplex PCR using 35 Vbeta forward and 13 Jbeta reverse primers. In humans, TCRbeta sequencing was performed on scalp tissue and on sorted CD4+ and CD8+ peripheral blood T cells from healthy controls and from patients with patchy or totalis/universalis alopecia areata. Scalp clonality was compared across normal scalp (n=4), patchy alopecia areata scalp (n=8), and alopecia totalis/universalis scalp (n=8). High-throughput TCRbeta sequencing was used to examine T cell clonal expansion in alopecia areata in both the C3H/HeJ mouse model and human patients. Tofacitinib was given for 6 to 18 months, followed by 6 months of follow-up off drug to assess delayed response and recurrence.

The CDR3 goes from the cysteine to the phenylalanine over 15 residues. The entry retains the CDR3 DNA only, 45 bases that are in frame from base 1. CDR1 and CDR2 are drawn from the germline V gene (reference sequence): LNHNV, YYDKDF. The germline ends are 9 bases apart after V is trimmed by 0 bases and J by 4 bases. The time point label of this sample denotes: around 28 days on oral tofacitinib. The sample's treatment or condition label, in plain terms: oral pan-JAK inhibitor, 5-10 mg twice daily. Lesional scalp punch biopsies and peripheral blood were obtained from alopecia areata patients. PBMCs were isolated by density centrifugation and stained for CD3, CD4 and CD8, and CD4+ and CD8+ T cells were sorted on a FACSAria. On the study overall, not on this receptor specifically: Compared with normal scalp, lesional scalp, particularly in alopecia totalis/universalis, had higher clonality and more expanded CD8+ clones, which suggests antigenic drive. During tofacitinib treatment, many expanded lesional clones remained in scalp and blood, and this persistence may partly explain relapse after treatment is stopped. TCR sequences shared between patients were less clear than in mice, possibly partly because of HLA diversity in the patient population. Unlike mouse skin, where gammadelta T cells dominate, normal human skin contains resident alphabeta T cells that get sequenced too, which complicates analysis of the scalp TCR repertoire. Tofacitinib significantly decreased scalp clonality and the number of expanded CD8+ clones among the top 100 scalp clones. Because the treated cohort was small and had only one nonresponder, larger studies are needed to examine links between baseline CD8+ expansion and response.

This clone is a singleton in its sample. Its antigen specificity is not known. No base qualities exist here, and no much larger clone lies one base off it. The library was generated by the immunoSEQ multiplex PCR assay. For TCR sequencing, RNA was extracted from every sample and reverse transcribed into cDNA to serve as template. SuperScript III was used for first-strand cDNA synthesis, primed with a 2:1 mix of oligo-dT and random hexamers. Amplification bias was assessed with a synthetic immune receptor repertoire, and residual bias was removed computationally. Per the authors' processing: Raw reads were preprocessed for error removal, and CDR3 was defined according to IMGT conventions as running from the conserved cysteine to phenylalanine. Clonality was computed as 1 minus the Shannon entropy, with the entropy normalized by log2 of the number of productive unique TCRs. CD4 or CD8 identity of scalp clones was inferred by cross-referencing scalp TCRbeta sequences with sorted blood CD4 and CD8 repertoires. Not all clones reach the TCRdb copy of this immuneACCESS table, which keeps in-frame sequences only. Checked studies attribute under half of the gap to unresolved V genes and leave the rest unexplained. V, J and clone size reflect that table, while D and trimming were determined from the DNA. Present in this sample are about 210,000 clones, over 60% of which were seen just once. The ten largest clones add up to 4.2% of the sample.

This receptor was taken from a human donor with alopecia areata. The specimen was CD4+ T cells sorted from blood, collected at week 4, from a patient treated with tofacitinib. The chain joins TRBV15 to TRBJ2-2; the best D guess is TRBD2, with 5 bases matching. The nucleotide sequence reads TGTGCCACCAGCAGAGATCGGGGAGCCACCGGGGAGCTGTTTTTT. Translated, this gives CATSRDRGATGELFF.